This paragraph reports one T cell receptor beta chain. The sample belongs to a study of shared clonotypes between healthy human individuals. The CDR3 consists of 16 residues. Method: immunoSEQ multiplex PCR; TCRdb's copy keeps in-frame clones and lacks some. The data contain 2.5 million or so clones, 90% to 95% of them singletons. This receptor was identified in a man between 18 and 29 years old in good health. The rearrangement joins TRBV21-1 to TRBJ2-5; the table names TRBD2, a call not compared with the DNA. TRBV21-1 constitutes a pseudogene. Sequencing was performed on naive CD4+ T cells sorted from blood. Subset in this sample: CD45RA+ positively selected. The DNA of the CDR3 is TGTGCCAGCAGCAAATGTCGGGGTTGGACTCTAGAGACCCAGTACTTC. Translating it yields CASSKCRGWTLETQYF.